The sequence of this T cell receptor beta chain was determined in a study of T-cell reconstitution after alpha-beta-depleted transplantation in children. Trimming stripped 3 bases from V and 5 bases from J, with 10 bases between. CDR3 length: 13 amino acids. Study findings and constraints: Several hundred rapidly expanded clones from non-depleted graft cells reportedly supplied alpha-beta T cells about two months post-transplant. Hyperexpanded clones declined; after one year, newly produced T cells mostly supplied diversity.

A library of TCRbeta sequences, prepared with unique molecular identifiers, was generated. TCRdb processed the PCR reads anew with MiXCR; each CDR3 protein has one entry. The sample yields a few hundred thousand distinct CDR3 sequences, under 15% seen once. This clonotype was seen at least ten times. Its matching antigen is unknown. The starting material was PBMCs, mostly from graft donor cells, obtained 360 days after TCRalphabeta/CD19-depleted stem cell transplant. The rearrangement joins TRBV12-3 or TRBV12-4 to TRBJ1-2; D is undetermined. The source of this sequence is a male patient between 10 and 17 years old who had a stem cell transplant for acute myeloid leukemia, so the T cells may come from the graft donor. The CDR3 region is CASSFLVVYGYTF. CDR3 nucleotide sequence: TGTGCCAGCAGTTTTCTCGTCGTATATGGCTACACCTTC.